The sample holds a few counts of the clone carrying this T cell receptor beta chain. What it binds is not known. This sample was included in a study of blood T cells in healthy people across ages. Germline V CDR1 and CDR2: MNHNY, SVGAGI (reference sequence). The CDR3 covers 15 residues. V was pared by 2 bases and J by 4 bases, with 14 bases between. The authors ran a second PCR of about 6 to 11 cycles using a sample-barcoded 5' primer and a J-beta primer mix. Every molecule of cDNA carried a tag from a template-switch adaptor with 12 random nucleotides. Per sample, CDR3-containing paired-end reads numbered at least 2.5 million. TCRdb used MiXCR to reprocess the 5' RACE reads, holding one entry per CDR3 protein. The sample contains 1.5 million to 2 million distinct CDR3 sequences, about 35% of which appear only once. General observations from the study: Both higher diversity and more naive CD4+ cells marked long-lived donors when set against aged donors. Measured against age, TCR beta diversity per million T cells decreased in a roughly linear manner.

This chain uses TRBV6-6 with TRBJ1-2; D not resolved. The TCR comes from a woman in her 30s in good health. Specimen: blood. In DNA, the CDR3 is TGTGCCAGCAGTTACGATCCCATGGGCTTCTATGGCTACACCTTC. It translates to CASSYDPMGFYGYTF.